This T cell receptor beta chain was recovered during a study of T cell responses to AZD1222 COVID-19 vaccine. With regard to this clone: Its antigen is unidentified.

Points from the study as a whole: At 160-218 and 743-854, vaccine-associated CD4 TCRs were dominant, and they spanned spike. Elevations in Spike-specific TCR breadth and depth followed administration of two AZD1222 doses. Only a handful of individuals given AZD1222 were seropositive at baseline.

TCRdb's table, derived via immunoSEQ multiplex PCR, lists solely in-frame clones and lacks some. The sample comprises 150,000 to 200,000 clones, 80% to 90% of which are singletons, and 9.5% to 13% rests with the top ten. Pooling covered second doses at about 4 or about 12 weeks. The source of this sequence is an adult who received the AZD1222 COVID-19 vaccine. The source material was peripheral blood, sampled 28 days after the second AZD1222 dose.

For the CDR3, the DNA is TGTGCCAGCAGCTTAGCGCTGTTAGCGGGGGGCAATGAGCAGTTCTTC. Its translation is CASSLALLAGGNEQFF. The V and J genes are TRBV7-9 and TRBJ2-1, with 10 nucleotides matching TRBD2. The germline V gene has CDR1 SEHNR and CDR2 FQNEAQ (reference sequence). The CDR3 totals 16 residues. J lost 6 bases, V lost 0 bases, and 5 bases had no gene match.